There are a few counts of the clone carrying this T cell receptor (beta chain). The source of the sample is a study of beta chain features in type 1 diabetes. Sequencing targeted expressed TCRB transcripts, as all isolated RNA had been reverse transcribed. Here immunoSEQ multiplex PCR was the method, and the copy in TCRdb shows in-frame clones only, minus some. The table has 350,000 to 450,000 clones, more than 11% seen once. V lost 0 bases, J lost 2 bases, and 6 bases stayed unmatched. The CDR3 is 15 amino acids. CDR1 and CDR2 from the germline V gene are GTSNPN and SVGIG (reference sequence). Sample: naive CD4+ T cells from blood. The source is a man aged 30 to 45 in good health. J is TRBJ2-5 and V is TRBV30; TRBD2 aligns across 7 bases. In nucleotides, the CDR3 is TGTGCCTGGAGTGTAGAGGGAGGGCCTCAAGAGACCCAGTACTTC. Translated, it gives CAWSVEGGPQETQYF.